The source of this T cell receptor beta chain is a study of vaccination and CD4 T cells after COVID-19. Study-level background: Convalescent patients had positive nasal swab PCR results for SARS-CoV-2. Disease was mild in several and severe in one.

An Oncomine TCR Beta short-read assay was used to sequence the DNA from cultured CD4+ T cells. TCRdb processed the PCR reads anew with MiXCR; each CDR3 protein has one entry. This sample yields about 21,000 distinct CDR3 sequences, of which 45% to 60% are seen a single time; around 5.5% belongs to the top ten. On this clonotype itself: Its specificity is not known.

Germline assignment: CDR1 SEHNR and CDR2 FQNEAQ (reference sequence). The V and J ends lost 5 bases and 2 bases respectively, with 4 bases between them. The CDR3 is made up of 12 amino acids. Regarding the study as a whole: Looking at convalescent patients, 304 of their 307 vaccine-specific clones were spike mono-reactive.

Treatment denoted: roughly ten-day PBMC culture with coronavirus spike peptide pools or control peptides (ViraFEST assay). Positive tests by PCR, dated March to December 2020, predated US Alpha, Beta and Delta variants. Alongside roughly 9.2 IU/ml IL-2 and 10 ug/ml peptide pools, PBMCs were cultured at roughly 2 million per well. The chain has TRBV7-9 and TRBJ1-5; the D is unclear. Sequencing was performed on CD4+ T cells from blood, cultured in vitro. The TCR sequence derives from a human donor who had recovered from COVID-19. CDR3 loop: CASSRGNQPQHF. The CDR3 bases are TGTGCCAGCAGCCGGGGCAATCAGCCCCAGCATTTT.